The present T cell receptor (beta chain) was sequenced within a study of cytomegalovirus exposure and HLA in healthy donors. Overall study results and limits: Accurate HLA-A and HLA-B prediction from TCR beta sequences was reported for most subjects.

Details on this clone: Its specificity is unknown.

Researchers ran the PCR with 60 Vbeta and 13 Jbeta primers. The method was immunoSEQ multiplex PCR; TCRdb's version includes in-frame clones alone and lacks a portion of them. This sample's table reports 200,000 to 250,000 clones. The CDR3 consists of 14 residues. Germline V lookup: CDR1 MNHNS, CDR2 SASEGT. Unmatched junction bases numbered 4, after V lost 4 bases and J lost 6 bases. Sequencing was performed on PBMCs. The sequence was obtained from a girl aged 2 to 9 in good health and CMV-seropositive. The V and J genes are TRBV6-1 and TRBJ1-1; 11 bases map to TRBD1. The CDR3 reads CASSGTGGVPEAFF. DNA of the CDR3: TGTGCCAGCAGTGGGACAGGGGGCGTACCTGAAGCTTTCTTT.